The clone carrying this T cell receptor (beta chain) has a handful of counts. The sample originates from a study of beta chain features in type 1 diabetes. Expressed TCRB transcripts were sequenced after all isolated RNA was converted to cDNA. Some clones are missing from TCRdb's copy, which holds only in-frame ones; the method was immunoSEQ multiplex PCR. The sample lists about 320,000 clones, 11% to 15% occurring once. This CDR3 region has 15 residues. J gave up 4 bases and V 5 bases, and 8 bases lay outside the gene matches. Germline V CDR1 and CDR2: MNHEY, SMNVEV (reference sequence). The receptor's source is a man in his thirties or forties in good health. The rearrangement links TRBV27 to TRBJ1-2; 9 bases align to TRBD1. The sequencing input was central memory CD4+ T cells from blood. The CDR3 reads CASSPTGGRGYGYTF. The DNA of the CDR3 is TGTGCCAGCAGTCCGACAGGGGGACGTGGCTATGGCTACACCTTC.